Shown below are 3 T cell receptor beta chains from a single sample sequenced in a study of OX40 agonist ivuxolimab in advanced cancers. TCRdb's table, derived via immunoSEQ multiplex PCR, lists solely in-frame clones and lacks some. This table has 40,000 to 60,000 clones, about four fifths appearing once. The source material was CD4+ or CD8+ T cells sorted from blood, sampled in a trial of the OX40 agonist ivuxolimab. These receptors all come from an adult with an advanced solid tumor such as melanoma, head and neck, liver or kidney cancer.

The chain's CDR3 is CASSSGQTDNEQFF. CDR3 DNA sequence: TGTGCCAGCAGCTCTGGACAGACAGACAATGAGCAGTTCTTC. The V gene is TRBV6-5, the J gene TRBJ2-1; tentatively, D is TRBD1 (6 bases). V gave up 6 bases and J gave up 5 bases, with 14 bases separating them. The CDR3 loop spans 14 amino acids. Germline V gene lookup returns CDR1 MNHEY and CDR2 SVGAGI.

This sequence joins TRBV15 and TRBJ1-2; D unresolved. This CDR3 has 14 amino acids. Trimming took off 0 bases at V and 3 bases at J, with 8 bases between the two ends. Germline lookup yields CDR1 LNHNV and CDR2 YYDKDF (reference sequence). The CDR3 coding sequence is TGTGCCACCAGCAGAGATCGGCGGGACTATGGCTACACCTTC. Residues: CATSRDRRDYGYTF.

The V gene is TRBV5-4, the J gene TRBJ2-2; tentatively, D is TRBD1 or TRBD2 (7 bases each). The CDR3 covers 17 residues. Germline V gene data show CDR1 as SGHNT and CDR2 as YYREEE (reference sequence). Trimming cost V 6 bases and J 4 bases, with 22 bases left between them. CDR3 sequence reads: CASTPGRGPTTTGELFF. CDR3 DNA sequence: TGTGCCAGCACCCCGGGGAGGGGGCCGACGACCACCGGGGAGCTGTTTTTT.